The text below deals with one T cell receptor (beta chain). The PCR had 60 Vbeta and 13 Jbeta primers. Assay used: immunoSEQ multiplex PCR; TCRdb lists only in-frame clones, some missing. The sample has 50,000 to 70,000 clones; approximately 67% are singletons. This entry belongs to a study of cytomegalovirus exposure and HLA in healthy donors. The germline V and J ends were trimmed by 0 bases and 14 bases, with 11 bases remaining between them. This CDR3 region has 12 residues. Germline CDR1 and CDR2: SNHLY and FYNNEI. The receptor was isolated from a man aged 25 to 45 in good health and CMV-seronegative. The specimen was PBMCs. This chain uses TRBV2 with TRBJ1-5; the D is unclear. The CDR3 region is CASSEAEGAEHF. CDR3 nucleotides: TGTGCCAGCAGTGAAGCGGAGGGAGCGGAGCATTTT.